One sample yielded the 9 T cell receptor beta chains listed below, sequenced in a study of T cells in Graves' hyperthyroidism and ophthalmopathy (dated by TCRdb to about 2019). The method behind the library was multiplex PCR. The sequencing machine was an Illumina HiSeq 2000. Amplification of TCR beta CDR3 regions was carried out from RNA transcripts. For the first round of RT-PCR on the TCR CDR3, the HTBI primer set was used together with the Qiagen OneStep RT-PCR kit. TCRdb itself trimmed the public reads at Q25 with fastp, ran MiXCR and retained productive beta chains. For every CDR3 protein sequence, its rows merge into one entry that carries the most common genes and DNA. This sample gives 600,000 to 750,000 distinct CDR3 sequences in total; roughly 17% of them show up just once. Jointly, the top ten make up around a sixth of the sample. Sequencing used blood. All receptors derive from a man aged 45-60 years with Graves' hyperthyroidism.

This clonotype was counted at least ten times. The CDR3 DNA is TGTGCCATCAGTGGGGCGGACAGGGGAGTGTCCTACGAGCAGTACTTC. It is translated as CAISGADRGVSYEQYF. V gene TRBV10-3 combines with J gene TRBJ2-7; 9 bases match TRBD1. Unmatched junction bases numbered 8, after V lost 4 bases and J lost 1 base. Per the germline V gene, CDR1 is ENHRY and CDR2 is SYGVKD. This CDR3 is built from 16 residues.

This clonotype was detected a few times. The rearrangement uses TRBV30 and TRBJ2-7, with 9 positions matching TRBD1. Trimming took 8 bases from V and 3 from J; bases not matched to a gene: 11. Per the germline V gene, CDR1 is GTSNPN and CDR2 is SVGIG (reference sequence). CDR3 length: 14 residues. The CDR3 bases are TGTGCCGGTATAACCGGGACAGGGAACTACGAGCAGTACTTC. The encoded protein is CAGITGTGNYEQYF.

This clonotype was counted many times. The chain joins TRBV30 to TRBJ2-7, with D tentatively TRBD1 (6 bases). Germline V CDR1 and CDR2: GTSNPN, SVGIG (reference sequence). Trimming took off 8 bases at V and 2 bases at J, with 10 bases between the two ends. The CDR3 is 11 amino acids. This chain's CDR3 is CAGRTAYEQYF. Here the CDR3 DNA reads TGTGCCGGCCGGACAGCCTACGAGCAGTACTTC.

The J gene is TRBJ2-7, the V gene TRBV5-6; the D is unclear. CDR3 length: 13 amino acids. Germline CDR1 reads SGHDT; CDR2 reads YYEEEE. V was shortened by 1 base and J by 7 bases, with 12 bases between the two germline ends. CDR3 sequence (DNA): TGTGCCAGCAGCTTGAGACCGTCTAGGGAGCAGTACTTC. Encoded protein: CASSLRPSREQYF.

The V and J genes are TRBV15 and TRBJ1-1, with 7 bases aligning to TRBD1. CDR1 and CDR2 from the germline V gene are LNHNV and YYDKDF (reference sequence). This CDR3 comprises 12 residues. Unmatched junction bases numbered 2, after V lost 3 bases and J lost 7 bases. The CDR3 coding sequence is TGTGCCACCAGCAGTAACAGGGGTGAAGCTTTCTTT. Its translation is CATSSNRGEAFF.

This clonotype was counted many times. J is TRBJ2-5 and V is TRBV6-6, with 10 nucleotides matching TRBD2. The V gene end was trimmed by 2 bases and the J gene end by 4 bases; junction bases not matched to a gene: 4. Germline V lookup: CDR1 MNHNY, CDR2 SVGAGI (reference sequence). The CDR3 sequence is 15 residues long. The CDR3 region is CASSYGEREGETQYF. The CDR3, as DNA: TGTGCCAGCAGTTACGGGGAGCGGGAGGGAGAGACCCAGTACTTC.

This clonotype was found many times. The chain recombines TRBV7-3 with TRBJ2-5, with no clear D. Trimming removed 5 bases from V and 4 bases from J, with 17 bases in between. Germline assignment: CDR1 SGHTA and CDR2 FQGTGA. The CDR3 has 15 amino acids. The CDR3 is CASSVPGRAPETQYF. CDR3 sequence (DNA): TGTGCCAGCAGCGTTCCGGGCCGAGCTCCAGAGACCCAGTACTTC.

This clonotype occurred many times. The V gene is TRBV9, the J gene TRBJ2-5; 12 bases line up with TRBD2. CDR1 and CDR2 (germline): SGDLS, YYNGEE. CDR3 length: 18 amino acids. Trimming at V came to 0 bases and at J to 0 bases, leaving 6 bases not matched to a gene. DNA for the CDR3: TGTGCCAGCAGCGTAGGACTAGCGGGAGCCCCGCACCAAGAGACCCAGTACTTC. It codes for CASSVGLAGAPHQETQYF.

This clonotype was seen more than once but under ten times. This chain joins TRBV9 and TRBJ1-5; tentative D call: TRBD1 (6 bases). V was trimmed by 0 bases and J by 3 bases, leaving 7 bases between them. CDR3 size: 14 residues. Germline values: CDR1 SGDLS, CDR2 YYNGEE. Written as DNA, the CDR3 is TGTGCCAGCAGCGTAGGACAGGTCAATCAGCCCCAGCATTTT. Encoded protein: CASSVGQVNQPQHF.